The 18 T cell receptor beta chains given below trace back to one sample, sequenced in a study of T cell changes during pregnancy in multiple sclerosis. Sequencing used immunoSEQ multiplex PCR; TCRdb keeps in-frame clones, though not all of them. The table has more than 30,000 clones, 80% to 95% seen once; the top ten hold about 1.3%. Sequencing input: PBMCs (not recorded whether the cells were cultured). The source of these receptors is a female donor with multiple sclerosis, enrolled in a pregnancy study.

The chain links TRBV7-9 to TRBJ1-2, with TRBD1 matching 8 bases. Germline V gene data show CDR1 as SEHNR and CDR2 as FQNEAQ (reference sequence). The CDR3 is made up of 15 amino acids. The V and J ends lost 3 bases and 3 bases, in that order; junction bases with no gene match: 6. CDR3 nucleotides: TGTGCCAGCAGCTTGACGACAGGGGACTACTATGGCTACACCTTC. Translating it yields CASSLTTGDYYGYTF.

CDR3 protein: CASSDRQINEKLFF. CDR3 coding DNA: TGTGCCAGCAGTGATCGTCAGATTAATGAAAAACTGTTTTTT. The rearrangement joins TRBV25-1 to TRBJ1-4, with D unresolved. The CDR3 loop spans 14 amino acids. Germline V lookup: CDR1 MGHDK, CDR2 SYGVNS. Trimming pared 3 bases from V and 4 bases from J, leaving 9 bases between.

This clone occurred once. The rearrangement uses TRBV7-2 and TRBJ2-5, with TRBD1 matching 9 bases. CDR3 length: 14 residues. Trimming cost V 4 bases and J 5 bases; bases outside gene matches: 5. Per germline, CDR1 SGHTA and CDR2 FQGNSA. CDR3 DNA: TGTGCCAGCAGCTCAACAGGGGGCTGGGAGACCCAGTACTTC. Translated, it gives CASSSTGGWETQYF.

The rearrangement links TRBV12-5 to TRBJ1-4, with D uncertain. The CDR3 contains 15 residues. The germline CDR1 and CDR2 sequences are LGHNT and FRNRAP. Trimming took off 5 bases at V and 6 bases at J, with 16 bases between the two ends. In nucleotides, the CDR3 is TGTGCTAGTGGTCCCCATATCCTCGGGGATGAAAAACTGTTTTTT. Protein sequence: CASGPHILGDEKLFF.

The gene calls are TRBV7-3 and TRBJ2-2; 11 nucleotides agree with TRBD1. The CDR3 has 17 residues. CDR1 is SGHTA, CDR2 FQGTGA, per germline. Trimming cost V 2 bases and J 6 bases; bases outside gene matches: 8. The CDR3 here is CASSLGPRDRGAGELFF. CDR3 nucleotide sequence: TGTGCCAGCAGCTTAGGGCCTCGGGACAGGGGGGCCGGGGAGCTGTTTTTT.

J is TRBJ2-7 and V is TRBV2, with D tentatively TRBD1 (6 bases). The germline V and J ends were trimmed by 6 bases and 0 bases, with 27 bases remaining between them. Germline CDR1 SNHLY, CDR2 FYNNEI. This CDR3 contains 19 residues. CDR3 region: CASRPSWATGSFSSYEQYF. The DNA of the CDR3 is TGTGCCAGCAGGCCCTCCTGGGCAACAGGGTCATTCAGCTCCTACGAGCAGTACTTC. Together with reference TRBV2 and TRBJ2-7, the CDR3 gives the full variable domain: EPEVTQTPSHQVTQMGQEVILRCVPISNHLYFYWYRQILGQKVEFLVSFYNNEISEKSEIFDDQFSVERPDGSNFTLKIRSTKLEDSAMYFCASRPSWATGSFSSYEQYFGPGTRLTVT.

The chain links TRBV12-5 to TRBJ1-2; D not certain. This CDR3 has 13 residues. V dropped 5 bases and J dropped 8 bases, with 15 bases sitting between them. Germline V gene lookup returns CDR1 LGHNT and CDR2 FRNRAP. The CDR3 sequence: CASGRQTVLGYTF. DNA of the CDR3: TGTGCTAGTGGTCGCCAGACGGTCTTAGGCTACACCTTC.

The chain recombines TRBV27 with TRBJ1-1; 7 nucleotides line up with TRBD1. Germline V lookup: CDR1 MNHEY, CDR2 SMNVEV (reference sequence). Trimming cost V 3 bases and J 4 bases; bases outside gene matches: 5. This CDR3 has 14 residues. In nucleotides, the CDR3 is TGTGCCAGCAGTTTGAGTCAGGGGGGCACTGAAGCTTTCTTT. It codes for CASSLSQGGTEAFF.

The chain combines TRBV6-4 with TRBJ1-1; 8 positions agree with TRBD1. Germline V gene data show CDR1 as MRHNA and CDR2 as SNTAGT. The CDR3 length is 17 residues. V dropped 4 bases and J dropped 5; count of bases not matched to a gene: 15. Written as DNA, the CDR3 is TGTGCCAGCAGTGCCGTCCCGGGACAGGAATGGGGAACTGAAGCTTTCTTT. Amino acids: CASSAVPGQEWGTEAFF.

The CDR3 loop is CASNGFVGHQPQHF. CDR3 sequence (DNA): TGTGCCAGCAATGGGTTTGTAGGCCATCAGCCCCAGCATTTT. J is TRBJ1-5 and V is TRBV28; D uncertain. The germline gives CDR1 MDHEN, CDR2 SYDVKM. The V gene lost 7 bases and the J gene lost 5 bases, with 15 bases spanning the gap. The CDR3 contains 14 residues.

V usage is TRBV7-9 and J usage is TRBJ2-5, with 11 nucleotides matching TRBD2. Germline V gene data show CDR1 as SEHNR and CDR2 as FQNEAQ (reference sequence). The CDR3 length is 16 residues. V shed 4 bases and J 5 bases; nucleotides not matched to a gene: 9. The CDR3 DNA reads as TGTGCCAGCAGCTACTATAGCGGGAGGGCCTGGGAGACCCAGTACTTC. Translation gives CASSYYSGRAWETQYF.

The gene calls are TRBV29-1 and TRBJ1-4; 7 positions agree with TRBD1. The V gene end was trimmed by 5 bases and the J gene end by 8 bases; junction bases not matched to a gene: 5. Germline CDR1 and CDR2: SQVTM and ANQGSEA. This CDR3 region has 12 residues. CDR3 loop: CSVTGVGEKLFF. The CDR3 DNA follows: TGCAGCGTTACAGGGGTAGGAGAAAAACTGTTTTTT.

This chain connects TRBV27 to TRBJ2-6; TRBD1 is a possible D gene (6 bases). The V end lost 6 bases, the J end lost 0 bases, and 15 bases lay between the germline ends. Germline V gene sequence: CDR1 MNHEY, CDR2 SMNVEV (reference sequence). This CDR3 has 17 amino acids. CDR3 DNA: TGTGCCAGCAGCTTGGACAGCCCGTTCTCTGGGGCCAACGTCCTGACTTTC. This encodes CASSLDSPFSGANVLTF.

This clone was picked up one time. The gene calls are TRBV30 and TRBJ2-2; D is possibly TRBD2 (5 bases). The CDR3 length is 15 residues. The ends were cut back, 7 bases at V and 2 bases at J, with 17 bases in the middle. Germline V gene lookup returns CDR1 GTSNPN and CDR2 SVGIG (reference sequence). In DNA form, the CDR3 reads TGTGCCTCCCCTCGAGGGAGCGTAAACACCGGGGAGCTGTTTTTT. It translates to CASPRGSVNTGELFF.

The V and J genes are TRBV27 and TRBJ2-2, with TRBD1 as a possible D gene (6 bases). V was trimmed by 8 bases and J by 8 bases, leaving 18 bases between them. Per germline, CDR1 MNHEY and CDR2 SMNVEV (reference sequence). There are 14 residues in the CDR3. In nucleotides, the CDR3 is TGTGCCAGCGGAGCCCTCAGGGGTAGGGGGGAGCTGTTTTTT. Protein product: CASGALRGRGELFF.

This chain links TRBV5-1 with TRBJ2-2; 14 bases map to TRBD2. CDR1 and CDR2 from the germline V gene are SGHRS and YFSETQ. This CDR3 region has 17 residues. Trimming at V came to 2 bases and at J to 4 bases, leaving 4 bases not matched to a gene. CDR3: CASSFGLAGGGTGELFF. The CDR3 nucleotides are TGCGCCAGCAGCTTTGGACTAGCGGGAGGCGGCACCGGGGAGCTGTTTTTT.

CDR3 DNA: TGTGCCAGCTCAGCCCGGGACAGCGGTACTAATGAAAAACTGTTTTTT. Amino acid sequence: CASSARDSGTNEKLFF. The rearrangement links TRBV18 to TRBJ1-4; TRBD1 agrees at 7 bases. Germline values: CDR1 KGHSH, CDR2 LQKENI. With V trimmed by 5 bases and J by 2 bases, 8 bases remained unmatched. The CDR3 is 16 amino acids.

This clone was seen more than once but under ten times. CDR3 protein: CASSLAAGQVAYEQYF. The CDR3 DNA reads as TGTGCCAGCAGCTTAGCGGCGGGACAGGTTGCCTACGAGCAGTACTTC. The chain carries TRBV7-2 and TRBJ2-7, with 8 positions matching TRBD1. The CDR3 runs to 16 residues. The ends lost 0 bases at V and 2 bases at J; junction bases unmatched: 6. Per germline, CDR1 SGHTA and CDR2 FQGNSA.